Described below is a single T cell receptor beta chain sequence and its context. This sample is part of a study of PD-L1 blockade in urothelial cancer. Every patient provided from 1 to 8 samples, collected pretreatment and on-treatment. Spike-ins of synthetic TCR analog templates went into each PCR. Sequenced by immunoSEQ multiplex PCR; TCRdb stores in-frame clones only, minus some. Of under 130,000 clones in the sample, around 82% were seen once. The sequence came from a man aged 50 or older with urothelial cancer. The sequencing here drew on PBMCs, taken around atezolizumab (anti-PD-L1) treatment.

CDR3 DNA: TGTGCCAGCAGCTTGGGACTCAAAGATACGCAGTATTTT. It codes for CASSLGLKDTQYF. The rearrangement links TRBV11-2 to TRBJ2-3; tentative D call: TRBD2 (6 bases). Germline V gene sequence: CDR1 SGHAT, CDR2 FQNNGV. The length of the CDR3 is 13 residues. The V and J ends lost 3 bases and 5 bases respectively, with 9 bases between them.